This T cell receptor (beta chain) was captured by sequencing in a study of vaccination and CD4 T cells after COVID-19. V lost 4 bases, J lost 3 bases, and 16 bases lay in between. This CDR3 has 14 residues. Germline values: CDR1 DFQATT, CDR2 SNEGSKA (reference sequence). The Oncomine TCR Beta short-read assay was what sequenced the DNA obtained from cultured CD4+ T cells. Each CDR3 protein gets one entry after TCRdb re-called the PCR reads with MiXCR. The table includes 11,000 to 15,000 distinct CDR3 sequences, about 48% detected once. Specified treatment: roughly 11-day PBMC culture with coronavirus spike peptide pools or control peptides (ViraFEST assay). Points on this clonotype: Its antigen is still unknown.

The genes are TRBV20-1 and TRBJ2-7; D is undetermined. The sequence was collected from a human donor who had recovered from COVID-19. This specimen was CD4+ T cells from blood, cultured in vitro, taken before SARS-CoV-2 vaccination. CDR3 residues: CSAMNTRLIYEQYF. In DNA form, the CDR3 reads TGCAGTGCTATGAACACCCGGCTAATCTACGAGCAGTACTTC.